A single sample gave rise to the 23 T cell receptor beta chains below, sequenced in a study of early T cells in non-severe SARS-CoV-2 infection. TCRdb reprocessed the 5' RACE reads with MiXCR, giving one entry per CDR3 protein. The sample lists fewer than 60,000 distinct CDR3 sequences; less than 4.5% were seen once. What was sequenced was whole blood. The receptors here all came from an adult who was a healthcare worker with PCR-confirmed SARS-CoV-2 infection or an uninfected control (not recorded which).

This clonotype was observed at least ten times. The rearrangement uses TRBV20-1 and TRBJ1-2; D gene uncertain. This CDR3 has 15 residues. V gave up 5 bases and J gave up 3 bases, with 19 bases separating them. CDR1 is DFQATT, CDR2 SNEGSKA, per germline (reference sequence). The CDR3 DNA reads TGCAGTGCTCCAGCCCTTGGGAGGGAGGACTATGGCTACACCTTC. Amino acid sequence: CSAPALGREDYGYTF.

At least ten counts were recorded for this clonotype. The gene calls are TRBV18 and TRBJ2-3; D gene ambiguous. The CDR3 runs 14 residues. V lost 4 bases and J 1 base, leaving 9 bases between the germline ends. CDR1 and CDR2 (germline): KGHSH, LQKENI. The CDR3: CASSLGQGTDTQYF. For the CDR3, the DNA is TGTGCCAGCTCACTTGGGCAGGGCACAGATACGCAGTATTTT.

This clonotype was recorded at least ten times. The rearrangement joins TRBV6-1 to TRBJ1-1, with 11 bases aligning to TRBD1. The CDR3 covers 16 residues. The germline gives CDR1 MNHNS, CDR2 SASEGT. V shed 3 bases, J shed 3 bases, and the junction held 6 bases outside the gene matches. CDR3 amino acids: CASSEDRGRLYTEAFF. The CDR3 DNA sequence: TGTGCCAGCAGTGAGGACAGGGGGCGATTGTACACTGAAGCTTTCTTT.

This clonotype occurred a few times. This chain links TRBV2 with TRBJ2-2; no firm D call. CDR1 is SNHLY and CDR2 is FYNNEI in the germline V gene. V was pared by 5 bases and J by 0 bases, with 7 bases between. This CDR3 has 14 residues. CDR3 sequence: CASSRSTNTGELFF. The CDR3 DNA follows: TGTGCCAGCAGTCGGTCAACGAACACCGGGGAGCTGTTTTTT.

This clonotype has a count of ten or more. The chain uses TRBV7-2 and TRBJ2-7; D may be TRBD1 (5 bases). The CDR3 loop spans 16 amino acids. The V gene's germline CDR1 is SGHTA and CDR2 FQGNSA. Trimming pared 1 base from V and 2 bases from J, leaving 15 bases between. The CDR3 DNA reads TGTGCCAGCAGCTTAGGATCTCCGGACAACACCTACGAGCAGTACTTC. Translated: CASSLGSPDNTYEQYF.

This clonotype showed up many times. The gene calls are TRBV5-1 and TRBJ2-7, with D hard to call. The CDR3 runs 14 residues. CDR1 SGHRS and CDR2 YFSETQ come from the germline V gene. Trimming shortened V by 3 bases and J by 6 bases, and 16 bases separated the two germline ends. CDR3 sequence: CASSSPRHGAEQYF. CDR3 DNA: TGCGCCAGCAGCTCCCCCCGACACGGAGCCGAGCAGTACTTC. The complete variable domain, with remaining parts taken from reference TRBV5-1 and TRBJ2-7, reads KAGVTQTPRYLIKTRGQQVTLSCSPISGHRSVSWYQQTPGQGLQFLFEYFSETQRNKGNFPGRFSGRQFSNSRSEMNVSTLELGDSALYLCASSSPRHGAEQYFGPGTRLTVT.

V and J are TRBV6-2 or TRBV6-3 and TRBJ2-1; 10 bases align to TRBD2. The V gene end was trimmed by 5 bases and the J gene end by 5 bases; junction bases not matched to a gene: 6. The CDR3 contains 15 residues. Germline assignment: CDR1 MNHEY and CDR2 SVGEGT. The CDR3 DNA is TGTGCCAGCAGTAATCCTCTAGCGGGGGACAATGAGCAGTTCTTC. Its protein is CASSNPLAGDNEQFF.

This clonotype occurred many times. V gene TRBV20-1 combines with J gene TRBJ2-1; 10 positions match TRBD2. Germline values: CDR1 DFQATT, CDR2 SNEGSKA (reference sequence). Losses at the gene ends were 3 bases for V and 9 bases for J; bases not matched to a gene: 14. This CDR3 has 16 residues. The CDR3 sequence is CSASGTSGRVAGEQFF. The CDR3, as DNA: TGCAGTGCTAGTGGAACCAGCGGGAGGGTTGCGGGTGAGCAGTTCTTC.

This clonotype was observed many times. In nucleotides, the CDR3 is TGCGCCAGCAGCCAAAAGGACGGGGTCCAGTTCTTC. Translating it yields CASSQKDGVQFF. V gene TRBV4-3 combines with J gene TRBJ2-1, with D tentatively TRBD2 (5 bases). CDR1 is LGHNA, CDR2 YSLEER, per germline. The ends were cut back, 2 bases at V and 13 bases at J, with 12 bases in the middle. There are 12 residues in the CDR3.

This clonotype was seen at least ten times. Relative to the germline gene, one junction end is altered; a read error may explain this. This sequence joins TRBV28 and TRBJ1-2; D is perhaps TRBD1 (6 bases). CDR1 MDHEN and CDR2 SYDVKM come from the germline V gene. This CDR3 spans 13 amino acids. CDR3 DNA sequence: TGTGCCGGCAGGGGCCGGACGATGGGAGGCTACACCTTC. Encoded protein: CAGRGRTMGGYTF.

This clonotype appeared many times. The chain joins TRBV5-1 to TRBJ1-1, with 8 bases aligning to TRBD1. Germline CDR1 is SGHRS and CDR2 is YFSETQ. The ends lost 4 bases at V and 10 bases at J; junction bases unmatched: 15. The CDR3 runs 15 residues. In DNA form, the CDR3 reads TGCGCCAGCAGCCCCGAGTTGACAGGGGACGATGGAGCTTTCTTT. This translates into CASSPELTGDDGAFF.

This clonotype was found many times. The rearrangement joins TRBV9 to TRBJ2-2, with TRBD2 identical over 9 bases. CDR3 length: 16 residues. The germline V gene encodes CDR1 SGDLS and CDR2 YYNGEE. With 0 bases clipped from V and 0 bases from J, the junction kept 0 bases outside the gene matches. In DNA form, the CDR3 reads TGTGCCAGCAGCGTAGGCGGGAGGGCGAACACCGGGGAGCTGTTTTTT. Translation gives CASSVGGRANTGELFF.

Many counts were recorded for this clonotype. The DNA for the CDR3 is TGTGCCAGCACTTGGACAGGACGGAACACCGGGGAGCTGTTTTTT. Protein: CASTWTGRNTGELFF. The chain has TRBV6-1 and TRBJ2-2; 7 bases line up with TRBD1. The germline gives CDR1 MNHNS, CDR2 SASEGT. This CDR3 comprises 15 residues. V was clipped by 7 bases and J by 1 base; unmatched bases: 6.

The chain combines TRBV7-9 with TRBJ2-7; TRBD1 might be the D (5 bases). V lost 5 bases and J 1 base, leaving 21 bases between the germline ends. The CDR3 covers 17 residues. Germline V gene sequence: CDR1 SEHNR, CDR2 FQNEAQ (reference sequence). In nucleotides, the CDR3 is TGTGCCAGCAGCCTCGGTCTGACAGCCACCTTGTCCTACGAGCAGTACTTC. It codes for CASSLGLTATLSYEQYF.

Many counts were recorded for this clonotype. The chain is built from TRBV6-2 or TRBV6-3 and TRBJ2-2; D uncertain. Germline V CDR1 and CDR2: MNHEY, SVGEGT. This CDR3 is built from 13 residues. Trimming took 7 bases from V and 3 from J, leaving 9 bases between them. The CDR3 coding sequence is TGTGCCAGCAAACAAACCCACACCGGGGAGCTGTTTTTT. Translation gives CASKQTHTGELFF.

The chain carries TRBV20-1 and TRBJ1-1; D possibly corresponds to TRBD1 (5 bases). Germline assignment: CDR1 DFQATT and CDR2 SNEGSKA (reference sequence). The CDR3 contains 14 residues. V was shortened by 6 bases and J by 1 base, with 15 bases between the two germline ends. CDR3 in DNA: TGCAGTGCCAGCCGCCCGGGGCAGAACACTGAAGCTTTCTTT. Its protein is CSASRPGQNTEAFF.

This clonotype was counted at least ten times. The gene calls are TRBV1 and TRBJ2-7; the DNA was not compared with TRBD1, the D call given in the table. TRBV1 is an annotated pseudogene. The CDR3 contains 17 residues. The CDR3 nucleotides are TGCACCAGCAGCCAAGATCAGGCCGTGTCAGGGGGGTACGAGCAGTACTTC. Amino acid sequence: CTSSQDQAVSGGYEQYF.

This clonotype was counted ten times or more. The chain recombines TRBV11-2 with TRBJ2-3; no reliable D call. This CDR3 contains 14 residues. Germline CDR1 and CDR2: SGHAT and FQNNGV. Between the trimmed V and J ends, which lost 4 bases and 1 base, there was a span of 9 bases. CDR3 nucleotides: TGTGCCAGCAGCTCCCGGGCCGGCACAGATACGCAGTATTTT. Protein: CASSSRAGTDTQYF.

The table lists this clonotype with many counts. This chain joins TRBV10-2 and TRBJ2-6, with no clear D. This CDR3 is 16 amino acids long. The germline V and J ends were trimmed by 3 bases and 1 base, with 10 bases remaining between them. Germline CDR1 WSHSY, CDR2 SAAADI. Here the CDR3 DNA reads TGCGCCAGCAGTGACCCAGGACGGTCTGGGGCCAACGTCCTGACTTTC. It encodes CASSDPGRSGANVLTF.

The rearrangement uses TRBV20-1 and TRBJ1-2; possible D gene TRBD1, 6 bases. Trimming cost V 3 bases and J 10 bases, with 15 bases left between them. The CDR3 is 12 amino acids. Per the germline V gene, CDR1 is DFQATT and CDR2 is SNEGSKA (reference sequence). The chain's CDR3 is CSARRGAPAYTF. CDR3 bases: TGCAGTGCTAGGCGGGGGGCACCTGCCTACACCTTC.

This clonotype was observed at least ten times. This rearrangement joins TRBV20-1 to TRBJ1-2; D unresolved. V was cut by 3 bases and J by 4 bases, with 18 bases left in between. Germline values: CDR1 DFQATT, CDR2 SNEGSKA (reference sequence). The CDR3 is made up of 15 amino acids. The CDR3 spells CSASPDPPAAYGYTF. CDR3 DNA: TGCAGTGCTAGCCCTGATCCCCCCGCCGCCTATGGCTACACCTTC.

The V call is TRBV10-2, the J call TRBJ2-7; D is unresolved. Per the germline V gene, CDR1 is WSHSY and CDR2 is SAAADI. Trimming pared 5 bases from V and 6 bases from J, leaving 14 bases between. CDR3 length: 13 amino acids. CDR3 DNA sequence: TGCGCCAGCAGTCGGACCAGGATTTCCGAGCAGTACTTC. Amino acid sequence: CASSRTRISEQYF.

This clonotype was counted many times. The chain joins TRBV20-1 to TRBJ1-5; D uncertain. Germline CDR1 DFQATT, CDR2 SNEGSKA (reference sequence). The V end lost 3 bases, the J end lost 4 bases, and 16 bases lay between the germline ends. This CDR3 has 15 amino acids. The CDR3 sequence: CSASYLSEGNQPQHF. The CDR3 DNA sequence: TGCAGTGCTAGTTATCTTAGCGAAGGGAATCAGCCCCAGCATTTT.